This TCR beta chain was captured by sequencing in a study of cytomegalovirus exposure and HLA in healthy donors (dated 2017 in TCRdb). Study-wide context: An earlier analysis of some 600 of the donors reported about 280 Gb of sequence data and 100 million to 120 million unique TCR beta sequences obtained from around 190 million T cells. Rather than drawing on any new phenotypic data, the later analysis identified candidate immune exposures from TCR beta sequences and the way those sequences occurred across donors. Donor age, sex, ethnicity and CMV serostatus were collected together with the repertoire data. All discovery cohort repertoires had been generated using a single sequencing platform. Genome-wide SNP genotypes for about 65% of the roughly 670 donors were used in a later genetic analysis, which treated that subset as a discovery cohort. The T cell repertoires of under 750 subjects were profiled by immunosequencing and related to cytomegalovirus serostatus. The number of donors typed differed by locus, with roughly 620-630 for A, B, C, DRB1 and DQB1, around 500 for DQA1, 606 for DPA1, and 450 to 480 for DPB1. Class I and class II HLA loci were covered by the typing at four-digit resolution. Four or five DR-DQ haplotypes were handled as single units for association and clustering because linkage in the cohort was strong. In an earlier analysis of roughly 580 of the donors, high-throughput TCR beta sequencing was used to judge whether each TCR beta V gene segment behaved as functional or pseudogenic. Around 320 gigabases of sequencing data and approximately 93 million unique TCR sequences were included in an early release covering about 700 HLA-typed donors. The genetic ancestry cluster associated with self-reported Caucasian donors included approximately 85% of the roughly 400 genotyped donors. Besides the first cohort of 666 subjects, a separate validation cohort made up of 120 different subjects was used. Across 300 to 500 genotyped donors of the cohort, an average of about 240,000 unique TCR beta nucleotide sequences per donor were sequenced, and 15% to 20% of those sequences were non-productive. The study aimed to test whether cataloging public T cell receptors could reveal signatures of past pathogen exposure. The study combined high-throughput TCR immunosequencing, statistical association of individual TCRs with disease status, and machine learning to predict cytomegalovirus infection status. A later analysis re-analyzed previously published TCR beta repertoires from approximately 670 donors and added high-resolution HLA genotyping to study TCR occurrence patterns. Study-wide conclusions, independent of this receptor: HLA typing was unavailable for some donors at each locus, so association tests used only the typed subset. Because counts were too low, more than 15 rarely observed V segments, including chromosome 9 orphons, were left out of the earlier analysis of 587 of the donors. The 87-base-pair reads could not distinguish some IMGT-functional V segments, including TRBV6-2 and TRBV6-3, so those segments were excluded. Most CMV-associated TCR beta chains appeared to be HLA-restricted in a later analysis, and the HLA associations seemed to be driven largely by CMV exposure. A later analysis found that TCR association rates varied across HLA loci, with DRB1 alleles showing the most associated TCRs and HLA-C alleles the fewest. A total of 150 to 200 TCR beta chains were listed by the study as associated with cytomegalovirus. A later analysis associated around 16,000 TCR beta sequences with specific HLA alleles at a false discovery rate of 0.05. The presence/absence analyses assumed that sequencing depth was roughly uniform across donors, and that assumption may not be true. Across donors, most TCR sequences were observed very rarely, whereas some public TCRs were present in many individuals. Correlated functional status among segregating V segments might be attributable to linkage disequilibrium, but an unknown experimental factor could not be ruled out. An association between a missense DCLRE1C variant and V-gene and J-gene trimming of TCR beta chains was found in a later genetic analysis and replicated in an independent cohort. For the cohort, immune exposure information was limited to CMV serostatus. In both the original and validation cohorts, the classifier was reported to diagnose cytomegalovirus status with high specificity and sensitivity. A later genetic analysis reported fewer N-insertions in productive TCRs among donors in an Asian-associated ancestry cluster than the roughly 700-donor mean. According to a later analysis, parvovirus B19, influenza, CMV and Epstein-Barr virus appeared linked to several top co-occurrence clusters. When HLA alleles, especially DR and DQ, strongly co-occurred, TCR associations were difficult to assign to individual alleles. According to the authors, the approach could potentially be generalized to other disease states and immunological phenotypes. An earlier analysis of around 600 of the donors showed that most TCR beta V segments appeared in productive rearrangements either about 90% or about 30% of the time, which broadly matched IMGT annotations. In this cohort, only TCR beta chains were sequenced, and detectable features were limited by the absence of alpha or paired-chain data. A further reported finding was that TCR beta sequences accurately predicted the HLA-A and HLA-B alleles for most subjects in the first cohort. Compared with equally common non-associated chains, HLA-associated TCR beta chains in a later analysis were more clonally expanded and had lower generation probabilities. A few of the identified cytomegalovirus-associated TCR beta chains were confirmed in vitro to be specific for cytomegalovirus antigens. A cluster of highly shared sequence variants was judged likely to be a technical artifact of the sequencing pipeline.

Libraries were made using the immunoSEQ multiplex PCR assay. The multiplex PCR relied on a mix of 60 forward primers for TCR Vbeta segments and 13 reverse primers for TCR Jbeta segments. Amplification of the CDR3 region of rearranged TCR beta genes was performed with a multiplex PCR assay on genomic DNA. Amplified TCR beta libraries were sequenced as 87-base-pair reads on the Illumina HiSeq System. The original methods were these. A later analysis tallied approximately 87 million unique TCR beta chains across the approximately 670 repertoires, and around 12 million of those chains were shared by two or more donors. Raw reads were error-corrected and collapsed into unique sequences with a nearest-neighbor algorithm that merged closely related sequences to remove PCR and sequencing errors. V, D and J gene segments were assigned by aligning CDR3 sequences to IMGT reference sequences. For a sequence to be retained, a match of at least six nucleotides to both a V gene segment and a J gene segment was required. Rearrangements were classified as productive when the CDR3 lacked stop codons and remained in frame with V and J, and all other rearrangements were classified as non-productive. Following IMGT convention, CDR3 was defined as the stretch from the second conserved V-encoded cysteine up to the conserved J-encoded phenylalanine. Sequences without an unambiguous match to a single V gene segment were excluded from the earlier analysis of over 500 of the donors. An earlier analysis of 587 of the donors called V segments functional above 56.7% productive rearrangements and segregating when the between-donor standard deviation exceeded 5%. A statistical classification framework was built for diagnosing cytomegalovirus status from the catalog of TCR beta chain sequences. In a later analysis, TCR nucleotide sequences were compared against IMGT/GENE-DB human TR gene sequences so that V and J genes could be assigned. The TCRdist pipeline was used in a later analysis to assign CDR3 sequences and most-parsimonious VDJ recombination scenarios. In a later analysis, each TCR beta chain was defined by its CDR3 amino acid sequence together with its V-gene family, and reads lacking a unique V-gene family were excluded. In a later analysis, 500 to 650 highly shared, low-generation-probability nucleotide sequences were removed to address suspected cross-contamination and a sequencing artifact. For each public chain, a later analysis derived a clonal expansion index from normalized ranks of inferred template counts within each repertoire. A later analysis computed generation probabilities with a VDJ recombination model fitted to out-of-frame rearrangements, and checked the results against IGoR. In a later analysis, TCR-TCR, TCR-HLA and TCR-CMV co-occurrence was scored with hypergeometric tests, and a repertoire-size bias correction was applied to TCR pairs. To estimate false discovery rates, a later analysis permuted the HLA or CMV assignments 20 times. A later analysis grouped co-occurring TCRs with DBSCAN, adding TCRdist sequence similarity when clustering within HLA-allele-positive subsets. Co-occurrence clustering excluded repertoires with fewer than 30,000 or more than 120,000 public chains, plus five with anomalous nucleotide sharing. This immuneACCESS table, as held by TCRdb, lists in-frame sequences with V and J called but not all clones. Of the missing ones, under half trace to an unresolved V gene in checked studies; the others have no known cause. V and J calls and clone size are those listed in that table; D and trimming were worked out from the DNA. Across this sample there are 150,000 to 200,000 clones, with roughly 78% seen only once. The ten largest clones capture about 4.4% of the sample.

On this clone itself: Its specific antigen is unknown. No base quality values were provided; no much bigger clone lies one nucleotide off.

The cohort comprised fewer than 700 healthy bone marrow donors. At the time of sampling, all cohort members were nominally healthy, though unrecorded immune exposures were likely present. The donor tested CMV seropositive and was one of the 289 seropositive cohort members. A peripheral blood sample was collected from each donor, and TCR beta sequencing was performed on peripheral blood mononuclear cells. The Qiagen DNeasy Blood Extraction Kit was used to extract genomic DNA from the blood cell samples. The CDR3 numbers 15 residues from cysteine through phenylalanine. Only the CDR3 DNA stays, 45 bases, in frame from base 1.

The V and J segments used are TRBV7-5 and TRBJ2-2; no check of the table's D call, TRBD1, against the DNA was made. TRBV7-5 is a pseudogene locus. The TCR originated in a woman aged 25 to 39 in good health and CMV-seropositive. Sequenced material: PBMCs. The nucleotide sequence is TGTGCCAGAAGCTTACGTCAGGGGGATTCCGGGGAGCTGTTTTTT. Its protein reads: CARSLRQGDSGELFF.